This T cell receptor (beta chain) is from a study of blood T cell repertoires in COVID-19. Study information: The analysed material was cDNA or gDNA that came from T cells, B-cell-depleted T cells, or PBMCs.

This clone was found once. Additional DNA sequences in this sample encode the identical CDR3. Original processing notes: Researchers report that nucleated cell counts were estimated from reference gene primer amplification. Data came from immunoSEQ multiplex PCR; TCRdb stores just in-frame clones and leaves some out. Clone size and V and J calls were adopted from that table, with D and trimming inferred from the DNA. The sample contains 250,000 or so clones, 86% of which appear only once. Input material: peripheral blood. The sequence was obtained from a man in his 60s with acute or convalescent COVID-19.

CDR3: CASSPGLAGQETQYF. The DNA for the CDR3 is TGTGCCAGCTCACCGGGACTAGCGGGCCAAGAGACCCAGTACTTC. This chain uses TRBV18 with TRBJ2-5, with 12 nucleotides matching TRBD2. The trim removed 3 bases at V and 1 base at J, leaving 0 bases unmatched. The germline V gene encodes CDR1 KGHSH and CDR2 LQKENI. CDR3 size: 15 residues.